The 9 T cell receptor beta chains reported below all come from one sample, sequenced in a study of blood T cell repertoires in COVID-19. Libraries were prepared by immunoSEQ multiplex PCR; TCRdb keeps only in-frame clonotypes and omits some of them. The table shows some 230,000 clones, with approximately 90% occurring only once. Sequencing was performed on PBMCs or T cells enriched from blood (not recorded which). Receptors were obtained from a woman between 18 and 29 years old in a cohort exposed to, infected with or recovered from COVID-19 (not recorded which).

V is TRBV5-6 and J is TRBJ2-2; tentative D call: TRBD2 (5 bases). Between the trimmed V and J ends, which lost 0 bases and 4 bases, there was a span of 10 bases. The CDR3 has 15 amino acids. Germline CDR1 and CDR2: SGHDT and YYEEEE. The CDR3 sequence: CASSLDGSGTGELFF. The DNA for the CDR3 is TGTGCCAGCAGCTTGGATGGCAGCGGCACCGGGGAGCTGTTTTTT.

This chain links TRBV21-1 with TRBJ2-5; the DNA was not compared with TRBD1, the D call given in the table. TRBV21-1 is given as a pseudogene. The CDR3 is 16 amino acids. Here the CDR3 reads CASSKEGDSCVETQYF. In DNA form, the CDR3 reads TGTGCCAGCAGCAAAGAGGGTGACAGTTGTGTCGAGACCCAGTACTTC.

V is TRBV27 and J is TRBJ2-6; no clear D. The germline V and J ends were trimmed by 5 bases and 0 bases, with 5 bases remaining between them. The CDR3 runs 14 residues. Germline loops: CDR1 MNHEY, CDR2 SMNVEV (reference sequence). The CDR3 nucleotides are TGTGCCAGCAGTAGTAGCTCTGGGGCCAACGTCCTGACTTTC. It translates to CASSSSSGANVLTF.

This rearrangement joins TRBV2 to TRBJ1-6, with TRBD1 matching 8 bases. Losses at the gene ends were 5 bases for V and 10 bases for J; bases not matched to a gene: 4. CDR1 is SNHLY and CDR2 is FYNNEI in the germline V gene. This CDR3 comprises 13 residues. Written as DNA, the CDR3 is TGTGCCAGCAGTCCCAGGGGGCTATCACCCCTCCACTTT. As protein: CASSPRGLSPLHF.

This rearrangement joins TRBV28 to TRBJ2-3; no reliable D call. V was pared by 3 bases and J by 3 bases, with 10 bases between. The CDR3 extends over 14 amino acids. From germline, CDR1 is MDHEN and CDR2 SYDVKM. CDR3 sequence (DNA): TGTGCCAGCAGTTTCTTAGCTGGAACAGATACGCAGTATTTT. Translation: CASSFLAGTDTQYF.

The gene calls are TRBV5-6 and TRBJ1-1; D call uncertain. The germline V and J ends were trimmed by 0 bases and 8 bases, with 8 bases remaining between them. The germline V gene encodes CDR1 SGHDT and CDR2 YYEEEE. CDR3 length: 12 residues. In DNA, the CDR3 is TGTGCCAGCAGCTTGGCCGGGGAGGAAGCTTTCTTT. It yields the protein CASSLAGEEAFF. The complete variable domain, with remaining parts taken from reference TRBV5-6 and TRBJ1-1, reads DAGVTQSPTHLIKTRGQQVTLRCSPKSGHDTVSWYQQALGQGPQFIFQYYEEEERQRGNFPDRFSGHQFPNYSSELNVNALLLGDSALYLCASSLAGEEAFFGQGTRLTVV.

The J gene is TRBJ1-6, the V gene TRBV18; D is perhaps TRBD1 (6 bases). There are 16 residues in the CDR3. Deletions cut 0 bases from V and 6 bases from J, with 12 bases between. Germline CDR1 and CDR2: KGHSH and LQKENI. CDR3 sequence (DNA): TGTGCCAGCTCACCACCGCGGGGGCGAACTAATTCACCCCTCCACTTT. Encoded protein: CASSPPRGRTNSPLHF.

V usage is TRBV10-2 and J usage is TRBJ1-1; 7 bases match TRBD1. This CDR3 comprises 17 residues. The junction had 14 bases not matched to a gene; V was cut back by 4 bases and J by 3 bases. The V gene's germline CDR1 is WSHSY and CDR2 SAAADI. The CDR3 protein is CASSAMTGLGGYTEAFF. The DNA for the CDR3 is TGCGCCAGCAGTGCTATGACAGGGCTAGGTGGATACACTGAAGCTTTCTTT.

This rearrangement joins TRBV10-3 to TRBJ1-1; 10 nucleotides match TRBD1. The CDR3 is made up of 16 amino acids. CDR1 and CDR2 (germline): ENHRY, SYGVKD. J lost 3 bases, V lost 2 bases, and 6 bases had no gene match. CDR3 DNA sequence: TGTGCCATCAGTGAGGGGGGACAGGGGCTAGACACTGAAGCTTTCTTT. Encoded protein: CAISEGGQGLDTEAFF.